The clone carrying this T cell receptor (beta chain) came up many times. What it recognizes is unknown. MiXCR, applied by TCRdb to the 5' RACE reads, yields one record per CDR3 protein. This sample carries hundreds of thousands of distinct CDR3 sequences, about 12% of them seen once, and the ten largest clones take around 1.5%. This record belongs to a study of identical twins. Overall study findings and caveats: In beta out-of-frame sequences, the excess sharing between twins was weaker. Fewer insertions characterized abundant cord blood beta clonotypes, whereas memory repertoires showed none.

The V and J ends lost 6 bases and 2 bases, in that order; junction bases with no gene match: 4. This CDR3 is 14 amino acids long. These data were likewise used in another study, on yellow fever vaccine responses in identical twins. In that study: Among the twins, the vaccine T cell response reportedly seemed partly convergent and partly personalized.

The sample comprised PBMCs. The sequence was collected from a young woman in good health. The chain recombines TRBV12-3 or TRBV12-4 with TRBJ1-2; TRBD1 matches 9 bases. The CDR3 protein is CASSPTGGNYGYTF. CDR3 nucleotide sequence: TGTGCCAGCAGCCCGACAGGGGGAAACTATGGCTACACCTTC.